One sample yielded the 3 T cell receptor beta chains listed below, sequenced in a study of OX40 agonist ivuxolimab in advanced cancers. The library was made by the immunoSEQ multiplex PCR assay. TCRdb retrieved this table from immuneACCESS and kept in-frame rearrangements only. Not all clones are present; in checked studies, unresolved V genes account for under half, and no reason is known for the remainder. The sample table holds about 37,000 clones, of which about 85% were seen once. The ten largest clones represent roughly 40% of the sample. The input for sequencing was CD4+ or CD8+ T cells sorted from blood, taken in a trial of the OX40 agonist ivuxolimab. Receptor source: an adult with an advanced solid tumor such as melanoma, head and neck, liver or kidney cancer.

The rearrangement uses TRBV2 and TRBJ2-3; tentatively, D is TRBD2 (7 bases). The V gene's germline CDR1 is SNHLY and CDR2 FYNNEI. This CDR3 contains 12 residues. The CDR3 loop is CSGGRESSTQYF. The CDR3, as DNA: TGTTCCGGGGGGCGGGAGAGTAGTACGCAGTATTTT.

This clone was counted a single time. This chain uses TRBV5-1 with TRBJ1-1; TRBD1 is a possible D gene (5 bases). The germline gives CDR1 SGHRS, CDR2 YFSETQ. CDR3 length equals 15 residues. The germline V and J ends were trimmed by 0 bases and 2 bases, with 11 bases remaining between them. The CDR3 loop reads CASSLAGTGNTEAFF. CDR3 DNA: TGCGCCAGCAGCTTGGCCGGGACGGGAAACACTGAAGCTTTCTTT.

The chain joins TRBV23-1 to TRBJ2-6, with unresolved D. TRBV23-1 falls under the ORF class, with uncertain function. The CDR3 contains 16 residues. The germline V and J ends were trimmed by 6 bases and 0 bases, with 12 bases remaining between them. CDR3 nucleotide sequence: TGCGCCAGCAGCCCCTCTGTCAGCTCTGGGGCCAACGTCCTGACTTTC. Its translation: CASSPSVSSGANVLTF.